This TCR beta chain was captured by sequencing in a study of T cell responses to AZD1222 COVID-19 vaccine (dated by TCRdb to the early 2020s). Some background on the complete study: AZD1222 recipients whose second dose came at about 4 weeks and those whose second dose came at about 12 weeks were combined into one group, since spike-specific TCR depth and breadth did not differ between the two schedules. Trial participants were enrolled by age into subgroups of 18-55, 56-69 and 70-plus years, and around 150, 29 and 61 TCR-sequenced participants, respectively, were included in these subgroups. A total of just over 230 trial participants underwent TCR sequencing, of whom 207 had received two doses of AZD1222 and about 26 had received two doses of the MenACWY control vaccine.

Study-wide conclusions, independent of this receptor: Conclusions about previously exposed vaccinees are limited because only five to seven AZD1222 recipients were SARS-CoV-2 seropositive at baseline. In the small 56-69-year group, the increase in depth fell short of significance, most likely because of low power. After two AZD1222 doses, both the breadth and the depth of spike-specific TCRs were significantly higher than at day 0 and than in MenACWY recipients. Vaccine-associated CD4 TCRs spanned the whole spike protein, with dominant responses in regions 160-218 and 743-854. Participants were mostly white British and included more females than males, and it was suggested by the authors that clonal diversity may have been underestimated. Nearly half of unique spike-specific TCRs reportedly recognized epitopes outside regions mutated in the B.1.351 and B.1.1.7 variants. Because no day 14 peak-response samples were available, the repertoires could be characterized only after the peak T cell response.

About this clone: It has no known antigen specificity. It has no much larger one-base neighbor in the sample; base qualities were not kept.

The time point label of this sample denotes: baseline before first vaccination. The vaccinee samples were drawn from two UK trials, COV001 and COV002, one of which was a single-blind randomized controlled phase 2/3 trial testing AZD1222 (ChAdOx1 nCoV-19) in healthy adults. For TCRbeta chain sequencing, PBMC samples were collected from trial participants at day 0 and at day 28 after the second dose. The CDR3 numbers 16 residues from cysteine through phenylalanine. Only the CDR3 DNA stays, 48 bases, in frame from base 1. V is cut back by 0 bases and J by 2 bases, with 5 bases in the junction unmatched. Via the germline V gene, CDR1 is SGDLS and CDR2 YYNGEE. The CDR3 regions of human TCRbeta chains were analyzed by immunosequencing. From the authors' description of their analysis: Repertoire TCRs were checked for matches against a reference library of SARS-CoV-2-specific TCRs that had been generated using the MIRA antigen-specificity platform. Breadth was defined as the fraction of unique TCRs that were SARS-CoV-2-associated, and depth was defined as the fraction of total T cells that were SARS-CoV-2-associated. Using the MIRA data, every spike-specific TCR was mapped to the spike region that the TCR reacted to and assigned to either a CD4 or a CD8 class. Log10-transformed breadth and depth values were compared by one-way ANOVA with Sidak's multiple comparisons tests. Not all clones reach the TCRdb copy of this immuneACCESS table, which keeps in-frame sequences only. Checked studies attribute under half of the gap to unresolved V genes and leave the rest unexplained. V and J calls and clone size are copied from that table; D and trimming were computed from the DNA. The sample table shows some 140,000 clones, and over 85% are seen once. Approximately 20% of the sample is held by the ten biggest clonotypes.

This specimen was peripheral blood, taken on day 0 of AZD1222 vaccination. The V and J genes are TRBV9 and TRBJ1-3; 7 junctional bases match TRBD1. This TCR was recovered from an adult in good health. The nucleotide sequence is TGTGCCAGCAGCGTAGATGGCGGACAGGCTGGAAACACCATATATTTT. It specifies CASSVDGGQAGNTIYF.